Below, 30 T cell receptor beta chains from the same sample are listed, as sequenced in a study of beta chain features in type 1 diabetes. Since all of the isolated RNA was reverse transcribed, expressed TCRB transcripts were what got sequenced. TCRdb's table, derived via immunoSEQ multiplex PCR, lists solely in-frame clones and lacks some. The sample contains roughly 140,000 clones, over 8.5% of which appear only once. Sequences were obtained from central memory CD4+ T cells from blood. These receptor sequences come from a man between 18 and 35 years old in good health.

This clone has just a few counts. This same CDR3 is encoded by further DNA sequences in the sample. The chain uses TRBV4-2 and TRBJ2-3, with D unresolved. There are 13 residues in the CDR3. Trimming took 0 bases from V and 0 from J, leaving 1 base between them. Germline V CDR1 and CDR2: LGHNA, YNFKEQ. The CDR3 reads CASSQESTDTQYF. The CDR3 DNA is TGTGCCAGCAGCCAAGAAAGCACAGATACGCAGTATTTT.

This clone was seen more than once but under ten times. The rearrangement uses TRBV7-6 and TRBJ2-6, with 9 bases identical to TRBD1. The germline gives CDR1 SGHVS, CDR2 FNYEAQ. The CDR3 contains 17 residues. The V and J ends lost 5 bases and 2 bases, in that order; junction bases with no gene match: 7. This CDR3 reads CASSPRGTGTGANVLTF. CDR3 nucleotides: TGTGCCAGCAGCCCCCGTGGGACAGGGACTGGGGCCAACGTCCTGACTTTC. Supplemented by reference TRBV7-6 and TRBJ2-6, the full variable domain reads GAGVSQSPRYKVTKRGQDVALRCDPISGHVSLYWYRQALGQGPEFLTYFNYEAQQDKSGLPNDRFSAERPEGSISTLTIQRTEQRDSAMYRCASSPRGTGTGANVLTFGAGSRLTVL.

This clone appeared a few times. The chain is built from TRBV18 and TRBJ2-2; D might be TRBD1 (5 bases). Deletions cut 4 bases from V and 5 bases from J, with 11 bases between. Germline CDR1 and CDR2: KGHSH and LQKENI. The CDR3 length is 14 residues. CDR3 nucleotide sequence: TGTGCCAGCTCACAGGACAAGGGGACCGGGGAGCTGTTTTTT. The encoded protein is CASSQDKGTGELFF. Drawing the rest from reference TRBV18 and TRBJ2-2, the complete variable domain is NAGVMQNPRHLVRRRGQEARLRCSPMKGHSHVYWYRQLPEEGLKFMVYLQKENIIDESGMPKERFSAEFPKEGPSILRIQQVVRGDSAAYFCASSQDKGTGELFFGEGSRLTVL.

This chain uses TRBV7-3 with TRBJ2-1; 10 bases agree with TRBD2. Trimming at V came to 6 bases and at J to 4 bases, leaving 6 bases not matched to a gene. CDR1 SGHTA and CDR2 FQGTGA come from the germline V gene. The CDR3 has 15 residues. The CDR3 sequence is CASRSGTSAYNEQFF. The CDR3 nucleotides are TGTGCCAGCAGATCCGGGACTAGCGCGTACAATGAGCAGTTCTTC. Using reference TRBV7-3 and TRBJ2-1 for the parts outside the CDR3, the full variable domain is GAGVSQTPSNKVTEKGKYVELRCDPISGHTALYWYRQSLGQGPEFLIYFQGTGAADDSGLPNDRFFAVRPEGSVSTLKIQRTERGDSAVYLCASRSGTSAYNEQFFGPGTRLTVL.

This clone was detected only a few times. The rearrangement uses TRBV7-9 and TRBJ1-1; TRBD1 is a possible D gene (5 bases). This CDR3 is 14 amino acids long. Germline CDR1 is SEHNR and CDR2 is FQNEAQ (reference sequence). V was trimmed by 2 bases and J by 0 bases, leaving 7 bases between them. The CDR3 region is CASSLPTVNTEAFF. CDR3 sequence (DNA): TGTGCCAGCAGCTTACCGACAGTGAACACTGAAGCTTTCTTT.

This clone has more than one count but fewer than ten. This sequence joins TRBV13 and TRBJ2-7; D ambiguous. Germline V gene data show CDR1 as PRHDT and CDR2 as FYEKMQ (reference sequence). The CDR3 is 15 amino acids. V dropped 4 bases and J dropped 1 base, with 14 bases sitting between them. Written as DNA, the CDR3 is TGTGCCAGCAGCTCTACATATCTCACTTCCTACGAGCAGTACTTC. Protein: CASSSTYLTSYEQYF. Using reference TRBV13 and TRBJ2-7 for the parts outside the CDR3, the full variable domain is AAGVIQSPRHLIKEKRETATLKCYPIPRHDTVYWYQQGPGQDPQFLISFYEKMQSDKGSIPDRFSAQQFSDYHSELNMSSLELGDSALYFCASSSTYLTSYEQYFGPGTRLTVT.

In this sample, this clone turned up a few times. The V gene is TRBV6-4, the J gene TRBJ2-1, with D possibly matching TRBD2 (5 bases). CDR1 MRHNA and CDR2 SNTAGT come from the germline V gene. With 6 bases removed from V and 6 bases from J, the gap between germline ends came to 18 bases. CDR3 size: 15 residues. CDR3 sequence reads: CASSPEGTKGNEQFF. The CDR3 nucleotides are TGTGCCAGCAGCCCAGAGGGTACTAAAGGCAATGAGCAGTTCTTC.

This clone showed up just a few times. The V and J genes are TRBV15 and TRBJ2-6; tentatively, D is TRBD1 (5 bases). The CDR3 is made up of 15 amino acids. Trimming left V 1 base short and J 1 base short, with 5 bases between. The V gene's germline CDR1 is LNHNV and CDR2 YYDKDF (reference sequence). Written as DNA, the CDR3 is TGTGCCACCAGCAGAGCAGGGTCTGGGGCCAACGTCCTGACTTTC. Residues: CATSRAGSGANVLTF.

This clone has only a few counts. The rearrangement uses TRBV5-1 and TRBJ2-3; no clear D gene. Trimming removed 1 base at V and 0 bases at J, with 3 bases between. The CDR3 consists of 13 residues. Germline-derived CDR1 and CDR2 are SGHRS and YFSETQ. DNA for the CDR3: TGCGCCAGCAGCTTGCCAAGCACAGATACGCAGTATTTT. This codes for CASSLPSTDTQYF.

This clone was seen a handful of times. The J gene is TRBJ2-5, the V gene TRBV7-9; maybe TRBD2 (5 bases). Germline CDR1 and CDR2: SEHNR and FQNEAQ (reference sequence). V was cut by 6 bases and J by 5 bases, with 13 bases left in between. This CDR3 has 13 residues. The CDR3 DNA is TGTGCCAGCAGTCGAGGGCTAGTGGAGACCCAGTACTTC. Its protein product is CASSRGLVETQYF. The whole variable domain, remainder taken from reference TRBV7-9 and TRBJ2-5, is DTGVSQNPRHKITKRGQNVTFRCDPISEHNRLYWYRQTLGQGPEFLTYFQNEAQLEKSRLLSDRFSAERPKGSFSTLEIQRTEQGDSAMYLCASSRGLVETQYFGPGTRLLVL.

The chain recombines TRBV5-1 with TRBJ1-1; D is unclear. The V gene lost 1 base and the J gene lost 6 bases, with 10 bases spanning the gap. The CDR3 contains 13 residues. The germline V gene encodes CDR1 SGHRS and CDR2 YFSETQ. This chain's CDR3 is CASSLNQVSEAFF. Written as DNA, the CDR3 is TGCGCCAGCAGCTTGAACCAGGTTTCTGAAGCTTTCTTT.

This clone was counted between two and nine times. As DNA, the CDR3 is TGTGCCAGCAGCCAAGGAAGGAACAATGAGCAGTTCTTC. This encodes CASSQGRNNEQFF. J is TRBJ2-1 and V is TRBV4-2; D unclear. CDR1 and CDR2 from the germline V gene are LGHNA and YNFKEQ. V lost 1 base and J lost 5, with 6 bases in between. The CDR3 loop spans 13 amino acids.

The chain uses TRBV7-9 and TRBJ2-1; D is perhaps TRBD1 (6 bases). From germline, CDR1 is SEHNR and CDR2 FQNEAQ (reference sequence). With 3 bases removed from V and 7 bases from J, the gap between germline ends came to 16 bases. CDR3 size: 15 residues. The CDR3 nucleotides read TGTGCCAGCAGCTTGTTCAACAGGGTAGGGAATGAGCAGTTCTTC. Its translation: CASSLFNRVGNEQFF. Supplemented by reference TRBV7-9 and TRBJ2-1, the full variable domain reads DTGVSQNPRHKITKRGQNVTFRCDPISEHNRLYWYRQTLGQGPEFLTYFQNEAQLEKSRLLSDRFSAERPKGSFSTLEIQRTEQGDSAMYLCASSLFNRVGNEQFFGPGTRLTVL.

The chain has TRBV30 and TRBJ1-2; perhaps TRBD1 as D (6 bases). V shed 5 bases and J shed 6 bases, with 13 bases lying between them. CDR3 size: 12 residues. Looked up from germline, CDR1 is GTSNPN and CDR2 is SVGIG (reference sequence). This CDR3 reads CAWGSRGDGYTF. The CDR3 DNA sequence: TGTGCCTGGGGCAGCAGGGGTGATGGCTACACCTTC.

This clone was recorded many times. The chain links TRBV18 to TRBJ2-3; no definite D call. Germline V gene lookup returns CDR1 KGHSH and CDR2 LQKENI. V lost 8 bases and J 1 base, leaving 10 bases between the germline ends. The CDR3 is 13 amino acids. CDR3 sequence reads: CASTRGGTDTQYF. The CDR3 DNA follows: TGTGCCAGCACACGAGGAGGCACAGATACGCAGTATTTT.

This clone has a count of ten or more. Other DNA sequences of this sample code for an identical CDR3. The chain carries TRBV25-1 and TRBJ2-6; possibly TRBD1 or TRBD2 for D (5 bases each). CDR1 and CDR2 (germline): MGHDK, SYGVNS. CDR3 length equals 14 residues. V lost 4 bases and J 2 bases, leaving 6 bases between the germline ends. CDR3 loop: CASSGGAGANVLTF. CDR3 DNA sequence: TGTGCCAGCAGTGGAGGGGCTGGGGCCAACGTCCTGACTTTC.

Notes on this clone: A junction boundary mismatches the germline segment, possibly from a read error. This chain links TRBV5-5 with TRBJ2-6; D is tentatively TRBD1 or TRBD2 (5 bases each). Germline V gives CDR1 SGHKS, CDR2 YYEKEE (reference sequence). CDR3 size: 15 residues. The CDR3 reads CASSQLKGRFNVLTF. CDR3 DNA: TGCGCCAGCAGCCAATTAAAGGGACGTTTTAACGTCCTGACTTTC.

This clone occurred a few times. The chain employs TRBV19 and TRBJ2-7; 7 bases align to TRBD1. Germline loops: CDR1 LNHDA, CDR2 SQIVND (reference sequence). CDR3 length equals 18 residues. V gave up 3 bases and J gave up 3 bases; unmatched junction bases: 17. The CDR3 loop is CASSMRRQGRYNLYEQYF. The DNA for the CDR3 is TGTGCCAGTAGTATGAGGCGACAGGGACGATATAATCTCTACGAGCAGTACTTC.

The CDR3 bases are TGTGCCAGCAGGGGCCAGGTCGAGGATACGCAGTATTTT. Translation gives CASRGQVEDTQYF. The chain recombines TRBV9 with TRBJ2-3; D remains ambiguous. Between the trimmed V and J ends, which lost 5 bases and 6 bases, there was a span of 13 bases. The CDR3 is made up of 13 amino acids. Germline lookup yields CDR1 SGDLS and CDR2 YYNGEE.

The rearrangement joins TRBV7-2 to TRBJ2-1, with 9 bases identical to TRBD2. The CDR3 consists of 19 residues. The junction had 15 bases not matched to a gene; V was cut back by 1 base and J by 5 bases. Germline-derived CDR1 and CDR2 are SGHTA and FQGNSA. The DNA of the CDR3 is TGTGCCAGCAGCTTAGTGGAGGCGGGAGGGCCGCGAAAAAACAATGAGCAGTTCTTC. This gives the protein CASSLVEAGGPRKNNEQFF. The full variable domain, its missing parts supplied by reference TRBV7-2 and TRBJ2-1, is GAGVSQSPSNKVTEKGKDVELRCDPISGHTALYWYRQSLGQGLEFLIYFQGNSAPDKSGLPSDRFSAERTGGSVSTLTIQRTQQEDSAVYLCASSLVEAGGPRKNNEQFFGPGTRLTVL.

This clone was seen only a few times. The V call is TRBV19, the J call TRBJ2-7; 10 bases are shared with TRBD1. Trimming removed 3 bases from V and 5 bases from J; junction bases left unmatched: 10. This CDR3 region has 16 residues. Germline V lookup: CDR1 LNHDA, CDR2 SQIVND (reference sequence). The CDR3 DNA sequence: TGTGCCAGTAGTATTCAGGCCGGGACAGGGGCCCACGAGCAGTACTTC. Translating gives CASSIQAGTGAHEQYF.

The chain carries TRBV2 and TRBJ1-6; 9 bases agree with TRBD1. The CDR3 runs 14 residues. With 7 bases clipped from V and 10 bases from J, the junction kept 8 bases outside the gene matches. Germline assignment: CDR1 SNHLY and CDR2 FYNNEI. CDR3 in amino acids: CASIGTGGHSPLHF. The CDR3 DNA follows: TGTGCCAGCATTGGTACAGGGGGCCACTCACCCCTCCACTTT.

The chain recombines TRBV7-8 with TRBJ2-3; TRBD2 matches at 7 bases. Germline assignment: CDR1 SGHVS and CDR2 FQNEAQ. The V segment lost 5 bases and the J segment 1 base; nucleotides outside the gene matches: 6. The CDR3 spans 15 residues. The CDR3 coding sequence is TGTGCCAGCAGCGTCACTAGCGTAGGCACAGATACGCAGTATTTT. It codes for CASSVTSVGTDTQYF.

In this sample, this clone turned up a few times. The chain employs TRBV29-1 and TRBJ1-3, with a possible D match to TRBD1 (5 bases). The V gene's germline CDR1 is SQVTM and CDR2 ANQGSEA. Trimming pared 4 bases from V and 0 bases from J, leaving 7 bases between. The CDR3 spans 13 residues. For the CDR3, the DNA is TGCAGCGTTGGGGGGTCCTCTGGAAACACCATATATTTT. Translation: CSVGGSSGNTIYF.

In regard to this clone: A clone one base away is much larger, so this may be a read error. V and J are TRBV18 and TRBJ1-1; TRBD1 matches at 9 bases. The CDR3 extends over 14 amino acids. Germline-derived CDR1 and CDR2 are KGHSH and LQKENI. The CDR3 coding sequence is TGTGCCAGCCCACCGGGACAGGGGAACACTGAAGCTTTCTTT. Its translation: CASPPGQGNTEAFF.

This clone was counted at least ten times. V is TRBV6-1 and J is TRBJ2-3; no definite D call. The germline gives CDR1 MNHNS, CDR2 SASEGT. This CDR3 has 12 amino acids. Trimming took 4 bases from V and 4 from J, leaving 6 bases between them. CDR3 protein: CASSGPADTQYF. In nucleotides, the CDR3 is TGTGCCAGCAGTGGCCCGGCAGATACGCAGTATTTT.

In its sample, this clone was seen many times. The DNA for the CDR3 is TGTGCCAGCAGTGGCCCCTTGGGAGTTCGGGAGACCCAGTACTTC. Translated: CASSGPLGVRETQYF. The genes are TRBV7-9 and TRBJ2-5, with a weak D call TRBD2 (5 bases). Germline V gene lookup returns CDR1 SEHNR and CDR2 FQNEAQ (reference sequence). The V end lost 6 bases, the J end lost 5 bases, and 19 bases lay between the germline ends. CDR3 size: 15 residues.

V usage is TRBV20-1 and J usage is TRBJ1-1; TRBD1 aligns across 7 bases. The germline CDR1 and CDR2 sequences are DFQATT and SNEGSKA (reference sequence). V lost 5 bases and J lost 6; bases outside the gene matches: 3. The CDR3 is made up of 11 amino acids. The CDR3 region is CSAEGAAEAFF. DNA for the CDR3: TGCAGTGCTGAGGGGGCCGCTGAAGCTTTCTTT.

A few counts support this clone. The chain joins TRBV18 to TRBJ2-7, with 9 positions matching TRBD2. The length of the CDR3 is 15 residues. CDR1 KGHSH and CDR2 LQKENI come from the germline V gene. V was pared by 6 bases and J by 2 bases, with 8 bases of the junction left unmatched. The CDR3 loop reads CASSPGTSRTYEQYF. In DNA form, the CDR3 reads TGTGCCAGCTCCCCAGGGACTAGCAGAACCTACGAGCAGTACTTC.

The genes are TRBV5-1 and TRBJ2-7; the match to TRBD2 covers 8 bases. Germline-derived CDR1 and CDR2 are SGHRS and YFSETQ. V lost 4 bases, J lost 4 bases, and 7 bases stayed unmatched. The CDR3 spans 14 residues. The DNA for the CDR3 is TGCGCCAGCAGCCGGGAGGGCCAGACATACGAGCAGTACTTC. Encoded protein: CASSREGQTYEQYF. Full variable domain (remainder filled in from reference TRBV5-1 and TRBJ2-7): KAGVTQTPRYLIKTRGQQVTLSCSPISGHRSVSWYQQTPGQGLQFLFEYFSETQRNKGNFPGRFSGRQFSNSRSEMNVSTLELGDSALYLCASSREGQTYEQYFGPGTRLTVT.